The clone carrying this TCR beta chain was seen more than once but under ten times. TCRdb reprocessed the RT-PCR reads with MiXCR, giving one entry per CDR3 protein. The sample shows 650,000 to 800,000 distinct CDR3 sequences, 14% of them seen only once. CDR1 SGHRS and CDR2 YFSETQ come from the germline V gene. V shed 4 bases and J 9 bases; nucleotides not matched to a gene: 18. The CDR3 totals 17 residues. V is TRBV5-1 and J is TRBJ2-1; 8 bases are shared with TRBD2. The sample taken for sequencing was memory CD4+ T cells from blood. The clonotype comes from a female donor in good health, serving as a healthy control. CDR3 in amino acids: CASSPQGSGRLLGEQFF. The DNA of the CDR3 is TGCGCCAGCAGCCCCCAGGGGAGCGGGAGACTTTTGGGTGAGCAGTTCTTC.